Each of the 19 T cell receptor beta chains below was sequenced from the same sample in a study of blood T cell repertoires in COVID-19. Assay used: immunoSEQ multiplex PCR; TCRdb lists only in-frame clones, some missing. This sample has some 120,000 clones, with 65% to 85% found just once. Input material: peripheral blood. The receptors stem from an older man with active or convalescent COVID-19.

The CDR3 sequence: CASSPFGGTLKHEQFF. The CDR3 DNA follows: TGTGCCAGCAGCCCTTTCGGGGGGACCCTCAAACATGAGCAGTTCTTC. The chain recombines TRBV7-9 with TRBJ2-1; 7 positions agree with TRBD2. The germline V gene encodes CDR1 SEHNR and CDR2 FQNEAQ (reference sequence). With V trimmed by 5 bases and J by 8 bases, 15 bases remained unmatched. This CDR3 is 16 amino acids long.

This clone occurred a few times. This rearrangement joins TRBV6-5 to TRBJ2-1; 7 nucleotides align to TRBD2. This CDR3 is built from 15 residues. Germline V gives CDR1 MNHEY, CDR2 SVGAGI. Unmatched junction bases numbered 8, after V lost 6 bases and J lost 3 bases. For the CDR3, the DNA is TGTGCCAGCAGAGTTGGACTAGTACTCTACAATGAGCAGTTCTTC. This translates into CASRVGLVLYNEQFF.

This chain uses TRBV30 with TRBJ2-7; 7 nucleotides line up with TRBD2. V lost 1 base, J lost 0 bases, and 9 bases stayed unmatched. CDR3 length: 16 residues. The germline V gene encodes CDR1 GTSNPN and CDR2 SVGIG (reference sequence). This chain's CDR3 is CAWSGGRRGSSYEQYF. DNA for the CDR3: TGTGCCTGGAGTGGAGGGAGGCGGGGGAGCTCCTACGAGCAGTACTTC.

The chain combines TRBV4-3 with TRBJ2-3; 8 positions match TRBD2. The V gene end was trimmed by 2 bases and the J gene end by 6 bases; junction bases not matched to a gene: 10. There are 16 residues in the CDR3. Germline V CDR1 and CDR2: LGHNA, YSLEER. Written as DNA, the CDR3 is TGCGCCAGCAGCCAAAAAGCGGGGGCCCAGCAGGATACGCAGTATTTT. This encodes CASSQKAGAQQDTQYF.

The V gene is TRBV30, the J gene TRBJ2-3; the D is unclear. With 0 bases removed from V and 2 bases from J, the gap between germline ends came to 15 bases. Germline V gene data show CDR1 as GTSNPN and CDR2 as SVGIG (reference sequence). This CDR3 region has 16 residues. CDR3 region: CAWSVRSTLHTDTQYF. In DNA, the CDR3 is TGTGCCTGGAGTGTGAGGTCTACCCTACACACAGATACGCAGTATTTT.

This chain joins TRBV11-2 and TRBJ1-2, with TRBD1 matching 7 bases. CDR3 size: 14 residues. Trimming removed 1 base from V and 8 bases from J; junction bases left unmatched: 7. Germline V CDR1 and CDR2: SGHAT, FQNNGV. Here the CDR3 reads CASSLGVTGEGYTF. CDR3 in DNA: TGTGCCAGCAGCTTAGGGGTAACAGGGGAAGGCTACACCTTC.

Here the CDR3 DNA reads TGTGCCAGCAGTTACGACACAAACGCTAACTATGGCTACACCTTC. Translated, it gives CASSYDTNANYGYTF. The genes are TRBV6-5 and TRBJ1-2, with no clear D. Germline-derived CDR1 and CDR2 are MNHEY and SVGAGI. The CDR3 totals 15 residues. V lost 2 bases, J lost 0 bases, and 10 bases lay in between.

This clone was picked up one time. The chain couples TRBV11-2 to TRBJ1-5; D possibly corresponds to TRBD1 (5 bases). Trimming removed 5 bases from V and 7 bases from J, with 18 bases in between. The CDR3 extends over 15 amino acids. The germline gives CDR1 SGHAT, CDR2 FQNNGV. CDR3 nucleotides: TGTGCCAGCAGCCGCCTGCTGGGGGGACGGCAGCCCCAGCATTTT. Amino acid sequence: CASSRLLGGRQPQHF.

V is TRBV14 and J is TRBJ1-2; 11 nucleotides agree with TRBD1. In germline, CDR1 is SGHDN, CDR2 FVKESK. CDR3 size: 13 residues. V was clipped by 5 bases and J by 8 bases; unmatched bases: 4. CDR3 sequence: CASSGRTGGGYTF. In nucleotides, the CDR3 is TGTGCCAGCAGCGGACGGACAGGGGGCGGCTACACCTTC.

The chain recombines TRBV15 with TRBJ2-1, with TRBD2 matching 14 bases. Germline V gene sequence: CDR1 LNHNV, CDR2 YYDKDF (reference sequence). The junction had 8 bases not matched to a gene; V was cut back by 0 bases and J by 7 bases. CDR3 length: 18 amino acids. CDR3 in DNA: TGTGCCACCAGCAGAGACTTGAGACTAGCGGGGGGGACAAATGAGCAGTTCTTC. Translating it yields CATSRDLRLAGGTNEQFF.

The V and J genes are TRBV7-3 and TRBJ2-3; TRBD2 matches at 10 bases. Germline V gene lookup returns CDR1 SGHTA and CDR2 FQGTGA. The CDR3 spans 16 residues. J gave up 5 bases and V 5 bases, and 10 bases lay outside the gene matches. The CDR3 sequence is CASSGGPSGGVDTQYF. In DNA, the CDR3 is TGTGCCAGCAGCGGAGGGCCTAGCGGGGGTGTAGATACGCAGTATTTT.

This clone was counted a few times. The J gene is TRBJ1-3, the V gene TRBV12-3 or TRBV12-4, with 8 bases matching TRBD1. CDR3 length: 12 residues. J was trimmed by 9 bases and V by 5 bases; bases with no gene match: 3. CDR3 bases: TGTGCCAGCAGTAGGGGGACAGGCACCATATATTTT. Translating gives CASSRGTGTIYF.

This rearrangement joins TRBV5-1 to TRBJ2-7; TRBD1 agrees at 9 bases. Germline V CDR1 and CDR2: SGHRS, YFSETQ. Unmatched junction bases numbered 5, after V lost 4 bases and J lost 0 bases. CDR3 size: 15 residues. The CDR3 is CASSRGQGISYEQYF. The CDR3 DNA sequence: TGCGCCAGCAGCCGCGGACAGGGGATCTCCTACGAGCAGTACTTC.

V is TRBV5-1 and J is TRBJ2-3; D is undetermined. This CDR3 is built from 16 residues. The germline gives CDR1 SGHRS, CDR2 YFSETQ. The V and J ends lost 1 base and 2 bases respectively, with 14 bases between them. The CDR3: CASSLISGVITDTQYF. CDR3 nucleotides: TGCGCCAGCAGCTTGATATCTGGAGTTATCACAGATACGCAGTATTTT.

The CDR3 reads CASSVVGQGSSYNEQFF. CDR3 bases: TGTGCCAGCAGCGTAGTAGGCCAGGGGAGCTCCTACAATGAGCAGTTCTTC. V and J are TRBV9 and TRBJ2-1; tentative D call: TRBD1 (6 bases). The CDR3 spans 17 residues. The V end lost 0 bases, the J end lost 0 bases, and 13 bases lay between the germline ends. Germline V gene lookup returns CDR1 SGDLS and CDR2 YYNGEE. Supplemented by reference TRBV9 and TRBJ2-1, the full variable domain reads DSGVTQTPKHLITATGQRVTLRCSPRSGDLSVYWYQQSLDQGLQFLIQYYNGEERAKGNILERFSAQQFPDLHSELNLSSLELGDSALYFCASSVVGQGSSYNEQFFGPGTRLTVL.

This clone came up once. The chain's CDR3 is CASSFEGESVRTEAFF. DNA for the CDR3: TGTGCCAGCAGCTTCGAGGGGGAAAGTGTTCGCACTGAAGCTTTCTTT. This sequence joins TRBV7-2 and TRBJ1-1; D may be TRBD1 (6 bases). The V end lost 3 bases, the J end lost 4 bases, and 18 bases lay between the germline ends. Looked up from germline, CDR1 is SGHTA and CDR2 is FQGNSA. This CDR3 has 16 amino acids.

The CDR3 sequence: CASRRDREYGYTF. DNA of the CDR3: TGTGCCAGCAGGCGGGACAGGGAGTATGGCTACACCTTC. The chain links TRBV6-5 to TRBJ1-2, with 9 positions matching TRBD1. Trimming removed 6 bases from V and 5 bases from J; junction bases left unmatched: 4. Germline V CDR1 and CDR2: MNHEY, SVGAGI. This CDR3 spans 13 amino acids.

CDR3 region: CASGFEGDQPQHF. CDR3 nucleotide sequence: TGTGCTAGTGGTTTTGAGGGTGATCAGCCCCAGCATTTT. V gene TRBV12-5 combines with J gene TRBJ1-5; D call uncertain. V was pared by 3 bases and J by 5 bases, with 8 bases between. The CDR3 length is 13 residues. Germline V gene data show CDR1 as LGHNT and CDR2 as FRNRAP.

CDR3 in amino acids: CASSLAGVEAEAFF. In DNA form, the CDR3 reads TGTGCCAGCAGCTTGGCAGGGGTTGAGGCTGAAGCTTTCTTT. The chain couples TRBV5-4 to TRBJ1-1, with D tentatively TRBD1 (6 bases). The germline V and J ends were trimmed by 0 bases and 6 bases, with 12 bases remaining between them. The length of the CDR3 is 14 residues. Germline CDR1 SGHNT, CDR2 YYREEE (reference sequence).